One and the same sample provided the 10 T cell receptor beta chains below, sequenced in a study of response to subunit inactivated influenza vaccine. TCRdb re-called the RT-PCR reads with MiXCR, one entry per CDR3 protein. Here the sample spans roughly 700,000 distinct CDR3 sequences, 15% to 19% being singletons. Sample: PBMCs from blood, taken approximately 12 days after vaccination. These receptors came from a man aged 50 to 59 who received an inactivated influenza vaccine.

This clonotype has a handful of counts. The chain carries TRBV29-1 and TRBJ2-5; possibly TRBD1 for D (6 bases). V lost 2 bases and J 4 bases, leaving 17 bases between the germline ends. The CDR3 loop spans 15 amino acids. Per the germline V gene, CDR1 is SQVTM and CDR2 is ANQGSEA. The CDR3 DNA follows: TGCAGCGTTGAACAGGGGACCCTACTGGGAGAGACCCAGTACTTC. It codes for CSVEQGTLLGETQYF.

This clonotype was seen a handful of times. The J gene is TRBJ2-7, the V gene TRBV7-2; D not resolved. The CDR3 runs to 15 residues. Germline-derived CDR1 and CDR2 are SGHTA and FQGNSA. The V end lost 1 base, the J end lost 4 bases, and 14 bases lay between the germline ends. The CDR3 loop is CASSLDWGSTYEQYF. The DNA for the CDR3 is TGTGCCAGCAGCTTAGATTGGGGATCTACTTACGAGCAGTACTTC.

The chain recombines TRBV28 with TRBJ2-6, with D uncertain. Germline CDR1 MDHEN, CDR2 SYDVKM. The CDR3 spans 15 residues. Trimming pared 5 bases from V and 0 bases from J, leaving 8 bases between. DNA of the CDR3: TGTGCCAGCAGTAGGCGATCCTCTGGGGCCAACGTCCTGACTTTC. It encodes CASSRRSSGANVLTF. Drawing the rest from reference TRBV28 and TRBJ2-6, the complete variable domain is DVKVTQSSRYLVKRTGEKVFLECVQDMDHENMFWYRQDPGLGLRLIYFSYDVKMKEKGDIPEGYSVSREKKERFSLILESASTNQTSMYLCASSRRSSGANVLTFGAGSRLTVL.

This clonotype was counted a few times. The chain couples TRBV6-1 to TRBJ1-6; D is unresolved. Germline assignment: CDR1 MNHNS and CDR2 SASEGT. V was pared by 3 bases and J by 0 bases, with 9 bases between. The CDR3 runs 16 residues. The CDR3 DNA reads TGTGCCAGCAGTGACGCAAAGGCCTCCTATAATTCACCCCTCCACTTT. It codes for CASSDAKASYNSPLHF.

This clonotype has only a few counts. This rearrangement joins TRBV25-1 to TRBJ2-1; either TRBD1 or TRBD2 may supply D (5 bases each). The CDR3 loop spans 15 amino acids. The V end was cut by 2 bases, the J end by 4 bases, with 12 bases between. Germline CDR1 MGHDK, CDR2 SYGVNS. The CDR3 is CASSEPGPEYNEQFF. CDR3 DNA: TGTGCCAGCAGTGAACCGGGACCGGAATACAATGAGCAGTTCTTC.

The V and J genes are TRBV29-1 and TRBJ2-1, with D perhaps TRBD2 (6 bases). CDR1 SQVTM and CDR2 ANQGSEA come from the germline V gene. The length of the CDR3 is 17 residues. Trimming took off 4 bases at V and 4 bases at J, with 23 bases between the two ends. The CDR3 nucleotides read TGCAGCGTTGGAGGGCCCCAGATTGGGGACTTTTACAATGAGCAGTTCTTC. Protein product: CSVGGPQIGDFYNEQFF.

This clonotype was counted a few times. V gene TRBV29-1 combines with J gene TRBJ2-1; 9 nucleotides align to TRBD1. Germline V lookup: CDR1 SQVTM, CDR2 ANQGSEA. J gave up 2 bases and V 3 bases, and 8 bases lay outside the gene matches. This CDR3 has 16 residues. CDR3 amino acids: CSVEGIDRGTYNEQFF. CDR3 in DNA: TGCAGCGTTGAGGGTATAGACAGGGGGACCTACAATGAGCAGTTCTTC.

This chain connects TRBV7-2 to TRBJ1-4; a weak D match, TRBD1 (6 bases). Per germline, CDR1 SGHTA and CDR2 FQGNSA. The V end was cut by 5 bases, the J end by 5 bases, with 12 bases between. This CDR3 spans 14 amino acids. The CDR3 DNA follows: TGTGCCAGCAGCCCCCAACAGGGAAATGAAAAACTGTTTTTT. Its translation is CASSPQQGNEKLFF. The full variable domain, its missing parts supplied by reference TRBV7-2 and TRBJ1-4, is GAGVSQSPSNKVTEKGKDVELRCDPISGHTALYWYRQSLGQGLEFLIYFQGNSAPDKSGLPSDRFSAERTGGSVSTLTIQRTQQEDSAVYLCASSPQQGNEKLFFGSGTQLSVL.

Many counts were recorded for this clonotype. The chain has TRBV29-1 and TRBJ2-1; TRBD2 is a possible D gene (6 bases). The germline V gene encodes CDR1 SQVTM and CDR2 ANQGSEA. V lost 3 bases to trimming and J lost 0 bases, with 12 bases between them. CDR3 length: 15 amino acids. The CDR3 loop reads CSVDSGTSSYNEQFF. DNA for the CDR3: TGCAGCGTTGATAGCGGCACTAGCTCCTACAATGAGCAGTTCTTC.

This clonotype was counted a few times. V and J are TRBV6-2 or TRBV6-3 and TRBJ1-1; 10 bases agree with TRBD1. This CDR3 has 15 residues. The J segment lost 2 bases and the V segment lost 9 bases, leaving 9 bases of the junction unmatched. Germline V lookup: CDR1 MNHEY, CDR2 SVGEGT. CDR3 loop: CASDRGQGFNTEAFF. In nucleotides, the CDR3 is TGTGCCAGTGACAGGGGGCAAGGGTTTAACACTGAAGCTTTCTTT.